The 29 T cell receptor beta chains listed next were all sequenced from one sample in a study of regulatory T cells in long-lasting Graves disease. Time point described: newly diagnosed GD, antithyroid drugs for less than 3 months. Construction of the TCR library relied on RNA isolated from PBMCs. Building of the TCR beta libraries involved iRepertoire HTBI primers and Arm-PCR of CDR3 regions. MiXCR, run by TCRdb on the multiplex PCR reads, gives a single entry per CDR3 protein. The sample yields some 600,000 distinct CDR3 sequences, 15% to 20% seen once. This same sample was also taken into another study, of T cells in Graves' hyperthyroidism and ophthalmopathy.

This specimen was peripheral blood mononuclear cells (PBMCs), taken at new diagnosis, from a patient treated with antithyroid drugs. Receptors originate from a man aged 18-30 years with Graves disease.

The chain couples TRBV19 to TRBJ2-7; D gene ambiguous. V lost 5 bases and J lost 0, with 11 bases in between. The germline CDR1 and CDR2 sequences are LNHDA and SQIVND (reference sequence). The CDR3 consists of 14 residues. CDR3 region: CASSSQAVSYEQYF. For the CDR3, the DNA is TGTGCCAGTAGTTCCCAGGCCGTCTCCTACGAGCAGTACTTC. Full variable domain (missing parts from reference TRBV19 and TRBJ2-7): DGGITQSPKYLFRKEGQNVTLSCEQNLNHDAMYWYRQDPGQGLRLIYYSQIVNDFQKGDIAEGYSVSREKKESFPLTVTSAQKNPTAFYLCASSSQAVSYEQYFGPGTRLTVT.

V usage is TRBV5-6 and J usage is TRBJ1-1, with 7 nucleotides matching TRBD1. Germline values: CDR1 SGHDT, CDR2 YYEEEE. The CDR3 extends over 15 amino acids. The trim removed 1 base at V and 3 bases at J, leaving 6 bases unmatched. The DNA of the CDR3 is TGTGCCAGCAGCTTGTTTGACAGGGACTACACTGAAGCTTTCTTT. Encoded protein: CASSLFDRDYTEAFF.

This clonotype was picked up a small number of times. The chain links TRBV27 to TRBJ1-5, with 8 bases identical to TRBD1. CDR3 length: 20 amino acids. V was clipped by 11 bases and J by 0 bases; unmatched bases: 24. From germline, CDR1 is MNHEY and CDR2 SMNVEV (reference sequence). CDR3 sequence: CAGTRWGGQGPSYSNQPQHF. DNA of the CDR3: TGTGCCGGCACCCGGTGGGGAGGACAGGGACCGTCCTATAGCAATCAGCCCCAGCATTTT.

This clonotype was observed many times. The chain couples TRBV6-5 to TRBJ1-5; D is perhaps TRBD1 (6 bases). The CDR3 runs 17 residues. Trimming shortened V by 3 bases and J by 0 bases, and 15 bases separated the two germline ends. Germline V lookup: CDR1 MNHEY, CDR2 SVGAGI. DNA of the CDR3: TGTGCCAGCAGTTATTACCCCCTGACAGGTAGCAATCAGCCCCAGCATTTT. This codes for CASSYYPLTGSNQPQHF.

This clonotype appeared many times. The chain carries TRBV27 and TRBJ2-7; D is unclear. Germline CDR1 is MNHEY and CDR2 is SMNVEV (reference sequence). The CDR3 length is 13 residues. V was shortened by 7 bases and J by 5 bases, with 15 bases between the two germline ends. CDR3 region: CASTSHFRDEQYF. As DNA, the CDR3 is TGTGCCAGCACCTCACATTTCCGGGACGAGCAGTACTTC.

This chain links TRBV5-8 with TRBJ2-7; D is unresolved. Trimming took 0 bases from V and 2 from J, leaving 12 bases between them. The germline CDR1 and CDR2 sequences are SGHTS and YDEGEE. CDR3 size: 15 residues. The CDR3 DNA reads as TGTGCCAGCAGCTTGGATCTCAGCGAACCCTACGAGCAGTACTTC. Translation: CASSLDLSEPYEQYF.

This clonotype was detected ten times or more. The rearrangement uses TRBV3-1 and TRBJ1-5; 10 bases map to TRBD1. V dropped 0 bases and J dropped 1; count of bases not matched to a gene: 6. Germline values: CDR1 LGHDT, CDR2 YNNKEL (reference sequence). The CDR3 extends over 18 amino acids. In DNA form, the CDR3 reads TGTGCCAGCAGCCAAGAACATGGGACAGGGGCGAGCAATCAGCCCCAGCATTTT. This codes for CASSQEHGTGASNQPQHF.

This clonotype appeared many times. The chain uses TRBV2 and TRBJ1-1; no reliable D call. The germline V gene has CDR1 SNHLY and CDR2 FYNNEI. The CDR3 runs to 13 residues. Trimming took 5 bases from V and 6 from J, leaving 13 bases between them. In DNA form, the CDR3 reads TGTGCCAGCAGTTCCGCGTCTAGCCCTGAAGCTTTCTTT. It yields the protein CASSSASSPEAFF.

The chain joins TRBV7-9 to TRBJ1-1; a weak D match, TRBD1 (5 bases). The V gene's germline CDR1 is SEHNR and CDR2 FQNEAQ (reference sequence). The CDR3 extends over 15 amino acids. V lost 5 bases to trimming and J lost 6 bases, with 19 bases between them. This CDR3 is CASSPDGGDGAEAFF. In nucleotides, the CDR3 is TGTGCCAGCAGCCCCGATGGAGGGGATGGGGCTGAAGCTTTCTTT.

This chain uses TRBV7-9 with TRBJ2-5; 9 nucleotides match TRBD1. With V trimmed by 4 bases and J by 4 bases, 13 bases remained unmatched. The CDR3 is 17 residues long. Germline V gives CDR1 SEHNR, CDR2 FQNEAQ (reference sequence). The CDR3 loop is CASSSAGQGVDLETQYF. The DNA of the CDR3 is TGTGCCAGCAGCTCAGCGGGACAGGGTGTTGATTTAGAGACCCAGTACTTC.

The rearrangement uses TRBV7-9 and TRBJ2-7; D is tentatively TRBD1 or TRBD2 (6 bases each). This CDR3 is 18 amino acids long. Germline V gene data show CDR1 as SEHNR and CDR2 as FQNEAQ (reference sequence). Trimming pared 3 bases from V and 5 bases from J, leaving 26 bases between. The CDR3 sequence is CASSFPMGAGEARDEQYF. CDR3 bases: TGTGCCAGCAGCTTCCCCATGGGGGCAGGGGAGGCTCGAGACGAGCAGTACTTC.

This clonotype was picked up a small number of times. V usage is TRBV29-1 and J usage is TRBJ1-5; possible D gene TRBD1, 6 bases. The CDR3 extends over 14 amino acids. The V end lost 4 bases, the J end lost 4 bases, and 14 bases lay between the germline ends. Germline V gene data show CDR1 as SQVTM and CDR2 as ANQGSEA. Here the CDR3 DNA reads TGCAGCGTTGGCCCTTATACAGGGAATCAGCCCCAGCATTTT. Its protein product is CSVGPYTGNQPQHF.

This clonotype appeared many times. This sequence joins TRBV24-1 and TRBJ2-2; D may be TRBD1 (6 bases). This CDR3 has 14 residues. V was shortened by 5 bases and J by 1 base, with 7 bases between the two germline ends. Germline CDR1 and CDR2: KGHDR and SFDVKD. CDR3 amino acids: CATSGGQNTGELFF. CDR3 sequence (DNA): TGTGCCACCAGTGGGGGACAGAACACCGGGGAGCTGTTTTTT.

V is TRBV4-2 and J is TRBJ2-7; D may be TRBD1 or TRBD2 (5 bases each). The CDR3 is 16 amino acids. Germline values: CDR1 LGHNA, CDR2 YNFKEQ. V dropped 1 base and J dropped 0 bases, with 13 bases sitting between them. CDR3 residues: CASSQATGTDSYEQYF. The CDR3 DNA reads as TGTGCCAGCAGCCAAGCTACCGGGACGGACTCCTACGAGCAGTACTTC.

The chain employs TRBV29-1 and TRBJ1-1; 9 nucleotides agree with TRBD1. Germline CDR1 is SQVTM and CDR2 is ANQGSEA. CDR3 length: 14 amino acids. J was trimmed by 5 bases and V by 7 bases; bases with no gene match: 11. The CDR3 region has the DNA TGCAGCGGGATGACAGGGGGGGGTCGGACTGAAGCTTTCTTT. The encoded protein is CSGMTGGGRTEAFF. Complete variable domain (other parts from reference TRBV29-1 and TRBJ1-1): SAVISQKPSRDICQRGTSLTIQCQVDSQVTMMFWYRQQPGQSLTLIATANQGSEATYESGFVIDKFPISRPNLTFSTLTVSNMSPEDSSIYLCSGMTGGGRTEAFFGQGTRLTVV.

The chain combines TRBV20-1 with TRBJ1-4, with TRBD1 matching over 7 bases. The CDR3 contains 14 residues. Germline V gene lookup returns CDR1 DFQATT and CDR2 SNEGSKA (reference sequence). J gave up 6 bases and V 4 bases, and 8 bases lay outside the gene matches. The CDR3 loop reads CSATSGTAHEKLFF. The CDR3 DNA sequence: TGCAGTGCTACCTCCGGGACAGCCCATGAAAAACTGTTTTTT.

This clonotype has a handful of counts. V gene TRBV7-9 combines with J gene TRBJ2-5; D remains unclear. V was clipped by 4 bases and J by 0 bases, with 15 bases between them. This CDR3 is built from 16 residues. Germline V gives CDR1 SEHNR, CDR2 FQNEAQ (reference sequence). The CDR3 loop reads CASSYPQALYQETQYF. Here the CDR3 DNA reads TGTGCCAGCAGCTACCCCCAGGCTTTGTACCAAGAGACCCAGTACTTC.

This clonotype turned up a few times. The chain links TRBV7-9 to TRBJ2-2; TRBD1 aligns across 8 bases. Germline values: CDR1 SEHNR, CDR2 FQNEAQ (reference sequence). The CDR3 spans 17 residues. V lost 4 bases, J lost 1 base, and 8 bases stayed unmatched. CDR3 DNA: TGTGCCAGCAGCTACCCCTCCGGACAGGGGAACACCGGGGAGCTGTTTTTT. This codes for CASSYPSGQGNTGELFF.

In its sample, this clonotype was seen a few times. V is TRBV20-1 and J is TRBJ2-7; 9 nucleotides match TRBD2. V shed 1 base, J shed 2 bases, and the junction held 3 bases outside the gene matches. Germline loops: CDR1 DFQATT, CDR2 SNEGSKA (reference sequence). The CDR3 totals 14 residues. The CDR3 sequence: CSARGLAETYEQYF. CDR3 DNA sequence: TGCAGTGCTAGAGGACTAGCGGAGACCTACGAGCAGTACTTC.

Turning to this clonotype: The junction departs from germline at one end; a sequencing error may be responsible. V usage is TRBV3-1 and J usage is TRBJ1-2; 10 bases are a match to TRBD1. CDR3 length: 15 amino acids. Germline assignment: CDR1 LGHDT and CDR2 YNNKEL (reference sequence). The DNA of the CDR3 is TGTGCCGGCAGCGTAGATGGGACAGGGGACTATGGCTACACCTTC. This encodes CAGSVDGTGDYGYTF.

The chain uses TRBV5-8 and TRBJ2-1; D could derive from TRBD1 or TRBD2 (5 bases each). The CDR3 loop spans 13 amino acids. Trimming left V 4 bases short and J 6 bases short, with 11 bases between. CDR1 and CDR2 from the germline V gene are SGHTS and YDEGEE. CDR3: CASSMGDANEQFF. The CDR3 bases are TGTGCCAGCAGCATGGGGGACGCCAATGAGCAGTTCTTC. Filled out from reference TRBV5-8 and TRBJ2-1, the complete variable domain reads EAGVTQSPTHLIKTRGQQATLRCSPISGHTSVYWYQQALGLGLQFLLWYDEGEERNRGNFPPRFSGRQFPNYSSELNVNALELEDSALYLCASSMGDANEQFFGPGTRLTVL.

Only a few counts were recorded for this clonotype. The gene calls are TRBV6-5 and TRBJ2-7; D not certain. Trimming shortened V by 0 bases and J by 7 bases, and 10 bases separated the two germline ends. This CDR3 has 13 residues. Germline lookup yields CDR1 MNHEY and CDR2 SVGAGI. CDR3 sequence (DNA): TGTGCCAGCAGTTACTCGACCGTCGGGGAGCAGTACTTC. It specifies CASSYSTVGEQYF.

This clonotype was found many times. The chain couples TRBV28 to TRBJ2-1; 9 bases agree with TRBD2. There are 17 residues in the CDR3. Trimming cost V 6 bases and J 4 bases; bases outside gene matches: 13. CDR1 MDHEN and CDR2 SYDVKM come from the germline V gene. CDR3 amino acids: CASSPYVMTSGYNEQFF. The CDR3 DNA follows: TGTGCCAGCAGCCCCTATGTAATGACTAGCGGTTACAATGAGCAGTTCTTC. Complete variable domain (other parts from reference TRBV28 and TRBJ2-1): DVKVTQSSRYLVKRTGEKVFLECVQDMDHENMFWYRQDPGLGLRLIYFSYDVKMKEKGDIPEGYSVSREKKERFSLILESASTNQTSMYLCASSPYVMTSGYNEQFFGPGTRLTVL.

This clonotype was observed at least ten times. J is TRBJ2-2 and V is TRBV7-9; possibly TRBD2 for D (5 bases). The CDR3 sequence is 13 residues long. Germline CDR1 is SEHNR and CDR2 is FQNEAQ (reference sequence). Trimming took off 5 bases at V and 9 bases at J, with 13 bases between the two ends. The CDR3 protein is CASSPKGVWELFF. The CDR3 DNA sequence: TGTGCCAGCAGCCCGAAGGGAGTGTGGGAGCTGTTTTTT. Using reference TRBV7-9 and TRBJ2-2 for the parts outside the CDR3, the full variable domain is DTGVSQNPRHKITKRGQNVTFRCDPISEHNRLYWYRQTLGQGPEFLTYFQNEAQLEKSRLLSDRFSAERPKGSFSTLEIQRTEQGDSAMYLCASSPKGVWELFFGEGSRLTVL.

The chain employs TRBV9 and TRBJ2-1, with TRBD2 matching over 12 bases. V was pared by 5 bases and J by 6 bases, with 3 bases of the junction left unmatched. CDR1 SGDLS and CDR2 YYNGEE come from the germline V gene. The CDR3 is 14 residues long. The CDR3 region has the DNA TGTGCCAGCAGGGAGGGACTAGCGGGCAATGAGCAGTTCTTC. Its translation is CASREGLAGNEQFF.

This clonotype was observed many times. V and J are TRBV3-1 and TRBJ2-2; TRBD2 aligns across 8 bases. Trimming took 3 bases from V and 4 from J; bases not matched to a gene: 10. The CDR3 sequence is 17 residues long. Germline-derived CDR1 and CDR2 are LGHDT and YNNKEL (reference sequence). This CDR3 reads CASSHKGQRGRTGELFF. DNA for the CDR3: TGTGCCAGCAGCCACAAGGGGCAGCGGGGGCGCACCGGGGAGCTGTTTTTT.

This clonotype was observed at least ten times. The J gene is TRBJ2-1, the V gene TRBV7-9; 9 bases match TRBD1. The germline V gene has CDR1 SEHNR and CDR2 FQNEAQ (reference sequence). The ends lost 5 bases at V and 9 bases at J; junction bases unmatched: 14. CDR3 length equals 16 residues. The CDR3 DNA is TGTGCCAGCAGCACCCCCCGGGACAGGGCAGGGGGTGAGCAGTTCTTC. This gives the protein CASSTPRDRAGGEQFF.

This sequence joins TRBV6-2 or TRBV6-3 and TRBJ2-1; D is uncertain. V lost 4 bases and J lost 8, with 18 bases in between. There are 15 residues in the CDR3. Per the germline V gene, CDR1 is MNHEY and CDR2 is SVGEGT. The chain's CDR3 is CASSLRLLEADEQFF. CDR3 DNA: TGTGCCAGCAGTTTAAGGCTACTCGAGGCCGATGAGCAGTTCTTC.

This clonotype has more than one count but fewer than ten. The chain joins TRBV3-1 to TRBJ1-6; D unresolved. V lost 0 bases and J 4 bases, leaving 1 base between the germline ends. This CDR3 comprises 13 residues. Germline values: CDR1 LGHDT, CDR2 YNNKEL (reference sequence). In DNA, the CDR3 is TGTGCCAGCAGCCAAGATTATAATTCACCCCTCCACTTT. Its protein is CASSQDYNSPLHF.